This is a list of T cell receptor beta chains from one sample in a study of beta chain features in type 1 diabetes. TCRdb keeps only in-frame clones here, not all; method: immunoSEQ multiplex PCR. The sample has 300,000 to 400,000 clones; approximately 11% are singletons. Material for sequencing was naive CD4+ T cells from blood. The receptors here all came from a woman in her twenties or thirties in good health. CDR3s include the opening cysteine and the closing phenylalanine or tryptophan. The order of the fields is clone size, D gene, J gene, V gene, CDR3 length, CDR3 DNA, CDR3 protein. A D gene is named only where the DNA matches it firmly. Not all rows give a size; the values are once, few, many and, for expanded clones, a class.

NA TRBD1 TRBJ1-2 TRBV29-1 13 TGCAGCGTGGTGACAGGGGATCACTATGGCTACACCTTC CSVVTGDHYGYTF
NA TRBD2 TRBJ2-3 TRBV29-1 15 TGCAGCGCTGGGGGACTAGCGGGTGTCACAGATACGCAGTATTTT CSAGGLAGVTDTQYF
NA TRBD2 TRBJ2-3 TRBV7-7 15 TGTGCTAGCAGCTGGACTAGCGGGAGCGCAGATACGCAGTATTTT CASSWTSGSADTQYF
few NA TRBJ1-5 TRBV19 16 TGTGCCAGTAGTATAGCCGGGACACGGTTCAATCAGCCCCAGCATTTT CASSIAGTRFNQPQHF
few NA TRBJ1-5 TRBV30 14 TGTGCCTGGAGTGTGAGGGGGTACAATCAGCCCCAGCATTTT CAWSVRGYNQPQHF
few NA TRBJ2-3 TRBV28 17 TGTGCCAGCAGTCCCCCGGGGTCGGCGTCTAGCACAGATACGCAGTATTTT CASSPPGSASSTDTQYF
NA TRBD2 TRBJ2-1 TRBV5-1 17 TGCGCCAGCAGCTTGGCCCCGCGGGAGTGGTCTGTCAATGAGCAGTTCTTC CASSLAPREWSVNEQFF
NA TRBD2 TRBJ2-1 TRBV7-3 17 TGTGCCAGCAGCTTACCCCTGACTAGCGGGAGGGGGAATGAGCAGTTCTTC CASSLPLTSGRGNEQFF
few TRBD2 TRBJ2-7 TRBV4-3 16 TGCGCCAGCAGCCAAGACGGGGGGATGGGCTTTGGGGAGCAGTACTTC CASSQDGGMGFGEQYF
NA TRBD1 TRBJ2-7 TRBV7-8 15 TGTGCCAGCAGCTTAGGGGGACAGGGACGTAGAGAGCAGTACTTC CASSLGGQGRREQYF
few NA TRBJ2-2 TRBV19 16 TGTGCCAGTAGCGGGGGACCAACGACGAACACCGGGGAGCTGTTTTTT CASSGGPTTNTGELFF
few TRBD1 TRBJ2-7 TRBV5-1 14 TGCGCCAGCACTCCCGGGACAGGGGCATACGAGCAGTACTTC CASTPGTGAYEQYF
few NA TRBJ2-5 TRBV7-2 12 TGTGCCAGCAGCCTGGAGTTGGAGACCCAGTACTTC CASSLELETQYF
NA TRBD2 TRBJ2-3 TRBV28 16 TGTGCCAGCAGTCCCCTCGGGACTAGCGGTACAGATACGCAGTATTTT CASSPLGTSGTDTQYF
few TRBD2 TRBJ2-1 TRBV7-3 13 TGTGCCAGCAGCTCGACTAGCGTCCATGAGCAGTTCTTC CASSSTSVHEQFF
NA TRBD2 TRBJ2-2 TRBV12-5 14 TGTGCTAGTGGGAATAGCGGGAGCACCGGGGAGCTGTTTTTT CASGNSGSTGELFF
few NA TRBJ2-3 TRBV6-5 15 TGTGCCAGCAGTTACCTGGCGGGCAGCACGAGCGTGCAGTATTTT CASSYLAGSTSVQYF
few NA TRBJ2-2 TRBV2 13 TGTGCCAGCAGAGGTCTAGTTGCCGGGGAGCTGTTTTTT CASRGLVAGELFF
NA NA TRBJ2-6 TRBV27 15 TGTGCCAGCAGTTTAATACTTTCTGGGGCCAACGTCCTGACTTTC CASSLILSGANVLTF
NA NA TRBJ2-7 TRBV10-3 12 TGTGCCATCAGTGGACAATCTTACGAGCAGTACTTC CAISGQSYEQYF
NA NA TRBJ1-2 TRBV30 15 TGTGCCTGGAGTGACGGGACACAAGCTAACTATGGCTACACCTTC CAWSDGTQANYGYTF
few TRBD1 TRBJ1-1 TRBV7-2 15 TGTGCCAGCAGCTTAACAGGGGAAGGAGGCACTGAAGCTTTCTTT CASSLTGEGGTEAFF
few TRBD2 TRBJ2-7 TRBV6-5 15 TGTGCCAGCAGTACCCCGGGCGGGGGTACCTACGAGCAGTACTTC CASSTPGGGTYEQYF
once NA TRBJ1-5 TRBV5-5 13 TGTGCCAGCAGCAACGTAGACAATCAGCCCCAGCATTTT CASSNVDNQPQHF
NA NA TRBJ1-1 TRBV6-5 14 TGTGCCAGCAGTTACTCGGACAAGAACACTGAAGCTTTCTTT CASSYSDKNTEAFF
few TRBD1 TRBJ2-7 TRBV7-2 15 TGTGCCAGCAGCCCAGGGGGACAGGGTGGGTACGAGCAGTACTTC CASSPGGQGGYEQYF
few TRBD1 TRBJ2-1 TRBV9 18 TGTGCCAGCAGCGTAGAGGGGACAGGGGCAAACTCCTACAATGAGCAGTTCTTC CASSVEGTGANSYNEQFF
NA TRBD1 TRBJ2-7 TRBV28 15 TGTGCCAGCAGATTGGGACAGGGAAGATCCTACGAGCAGTACTTC CASRLGQGRSYEQYF
few TRBD2 TRBJ2-1 TRBV7-3 14 TGTGCCAGCGCTAGCGGGAGGGCCCCAAATGAGCAGTTCTTC CASASGRAPNEQFF
few NA TRBJ1-2 TRBV28 15 TGTGCCAGCAGTCCCTCCGGAGACAGAATCTATGGCTACACCTTC CASSPSGDRIYGYTF
few TRBD2 TRBJ2-1 TRBV27 15 TGTGCCAGCAGTTTCCGACTAGCGGGAAGCAATGAGCAGTTCTTC CASSFRLAGSNEQFF
NA TRBD1 TRBJ1-2 TRBV6-4 14 TGTGCCAGCAGCCCGACAGGGACTAACTATGGCTACACCTTC CASSPTGTNYGYTF
NA NA TRBJ1-1 TRBV19 15 TGTGCCAGTAGTATAGCGGGGGGACTGAACACTGAAGCTTTCTTT CASSIAGGLNTEAFF
few TRBD1 TRBJ2-1 TRBV13 16 TGTGCCAGCAGCCGACGACAGGGAAGGAACTACAATGAGCAGTTCTTC CASSRRQGRNYNEQFF
NA TRBD1 TRBJ2-4 TRBV18 16 TGTGCCAGCTCAGAAAGGGACAGGGGTGGCGGAAACATTCAGTACTTC CASSERDRGGGNIQYF
few TRBD1 TRBJ1-2 TRBV29-1 13 TGCAGCGTTGAAGAAGGCAGGGGGTATGGCTACACCTTC CSVEEGRGYGYTF
NA NA TRBJ2-3 TRBV19 11 TGTGCCAGTAGTCTCGGTCGTACGCAGTATTTT CASSLGRTQYF
NA TRBD2 TRBJ2-1 TRBV29-1 15 TGCAGCGTTGGGGTCGGGACTAGCGGCTACAATGAGCAGTTCTTC CSVGVGTSGYNEQFF
few TRBD2 TRBJ2-4 TRBV28 17 TGTGCCAGCAGTCCTACACCGAGCGGGAGTGGGAAAAACATTCAGTACTTC CASSPTPSGSGKNIQYF
NA NA TRBJ1-1 TRBV6-1 16 TGTGCCAGCAGTGAAAGGGTAACGGGGTTGCGCACTGAAGCTTTCTTT CASSERVTGLRTEAFF
few TRBD2 TRBJ2-7 TRBV6-5 13 TGTGCCAGCCGGAAAGCGGGATCCTACGAGCAGTACTTC CASRKAGSYEQYF
NA NA TRBJ2-1 TRBV7-3 15 TGTGCCAGCAGCTTAACGAGCGGAGACTACAATGAGCAGTTCTTC CASSLTSGDYNEQFF
few NA TRBJ2-1 TRBV28 14 TGTGCCAGCAGTTTAGACGGGGTAAACAATGAGCAGTTCTTC CASSLDGVNNEQFF
NA TRBD1 TRBJ1-1 TRBV11-3 13 TGTGCCAGCAGCAGGACAGGGCCCACTGAAGCTTTCTTT CASSRTGPTEAFF
few NA TRBJ2-7 TRBV4-3 15 TGCGCCAGCAGCCAAGGATCTACGGCGGTAGGCGAGCAGTACTTC CASSQGSTAVGEQYF
NA NA TRBJ2-1 TRBV5-1 13 TGCGCCAGCAGTAAGGGGGTGGGGAATGAGCAGTTCTTC CASSKGVGNEQFF
few TRBD1 TRBJ2-7 TRBV5-1 15 TGCGCCAGCAGCTTGGGACAGGGCGAGATATACGAGCAGTACTTC CASSLGQGEIYEQYF
NA NA TRBJ2-1 TRBV29-1 12 TGCAGCGGGGGGGGACAGGTCAATGAGCAGTTCTTC CSGGGQVNEQFF
few NA TRBJ2-7 TRBV7-9 13 TGTGCCAGCAGCTTCGGGGGTCCCTACGAGCAGTACTTC CASSFGGPYEQYF
few NA TRBJ2-7 TRBV7-9 14 TGTGCCAGCAGCTTTGGAGGTCCGGGATACGAGCAGTACTTC CASSFGGPGYEQYF
few TRBD2 TRBJ2-1 TRBV5-1 15 TGCGCCAGCAGCTGGACTAGCGGGGCATACAATGAGCAGTTCTTC CASSWTSGAYNEQFF
few NA TRBJ2-5 TRBV20-1 10 TGCAGTGCCCGCCAAGAGACCCAGTACTTC CSARQETQYF
few TRBD2 TRBJ2-7 TRBV7-2 15 TGTGCCAGCAGCTCTACTAGCGGAGCCTCCTACGAGCAGTACTTC CASSSTSGASYEQYF